The 2 T cell receptor beta chains below come from one sample, sequenced in a study of blood T cell repertoires in COVID-19. Generated by immunoSEQ multiplex PCR, the TCRdb table keeps only in-frame clones and is missing some. The sample lists approximately 220,000 clones; around 89% were seen once. The sample was PBMCs or T cells enriched from blood (not recorded which). Source of these receptors: a woman in her 30s who had recovered from COVID-19.

V and J are TRBV14 and TRBJ1-6; a possible D gene is TRBD1 (6 bases). Germline-derived CDR1 and CDR2 are SGHDN and FVKESK. This CDR3 has 16 residues. Trimming pared 1 base from V and 6 bases from J, leaving 13 bases between. Here the CDR3 DNA reads TGTGCCAGCAGCCAAGCTAACAGGGATCGTAATTCACCCCTCCACTTT. It encodes CASSQANRDRNSPLHF.

Turning to this clone: Other DNA sequences in this sample translate to the same CDR3. The gene calls are TRBV27 and TRBJ1-1; no clear D gene. Trimming shortened V by 3 bases and J by 1 base, and 6 bases separated the two germline ends. Germline CDR1 reads MNHEY; CDR2 reads SMNVEV (reference sequence). The CDR3 has 13 amino acids. The CDR3 DNA reads as TGTGCCAGCAGTTTGAACAGGAACACTGAAGCTTTCTTT. The encoded protein is CASSLNRNTEAFF.